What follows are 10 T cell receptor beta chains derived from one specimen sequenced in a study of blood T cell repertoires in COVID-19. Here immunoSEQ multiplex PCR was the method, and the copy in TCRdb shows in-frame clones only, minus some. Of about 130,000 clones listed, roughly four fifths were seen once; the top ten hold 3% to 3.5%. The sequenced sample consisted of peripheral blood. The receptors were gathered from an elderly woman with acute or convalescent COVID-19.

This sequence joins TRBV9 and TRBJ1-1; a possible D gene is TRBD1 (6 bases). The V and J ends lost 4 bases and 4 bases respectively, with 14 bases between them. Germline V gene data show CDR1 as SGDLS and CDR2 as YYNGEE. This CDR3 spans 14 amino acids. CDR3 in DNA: TGTGCCAGCAGCACCAGGGGAAGAGGCACTGAAGCTTTCTTT. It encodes CASSTRGRGTEAFF.

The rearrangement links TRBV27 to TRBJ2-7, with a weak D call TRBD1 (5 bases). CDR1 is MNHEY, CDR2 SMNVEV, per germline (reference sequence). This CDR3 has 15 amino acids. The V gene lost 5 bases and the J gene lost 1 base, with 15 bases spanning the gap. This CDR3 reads CASSRDRGSSYEQYF. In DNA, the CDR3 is TGTGCCAGCAGTCGCGATAGGGGAAGTTCCTACGAGCAGTACTTC.

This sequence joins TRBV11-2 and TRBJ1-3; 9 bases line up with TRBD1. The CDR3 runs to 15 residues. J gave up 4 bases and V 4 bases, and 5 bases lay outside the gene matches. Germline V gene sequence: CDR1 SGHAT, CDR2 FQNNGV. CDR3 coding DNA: TGTGCCAGCAGCTGGGGACAGGGTCGAGGAAACACCATATATTTT. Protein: CASSWGQGRGNTIYF.

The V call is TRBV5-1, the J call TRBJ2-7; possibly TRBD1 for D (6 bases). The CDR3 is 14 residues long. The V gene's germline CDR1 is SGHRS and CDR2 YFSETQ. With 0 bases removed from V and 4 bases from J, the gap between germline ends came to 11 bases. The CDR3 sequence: CASSLGVDRYEQYF. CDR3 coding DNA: TGCGCCAGCAGCTTGGGGGTGGACAGATACGAGCAGTACTTC. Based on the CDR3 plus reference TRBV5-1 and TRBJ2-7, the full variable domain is KAGVTQTPRYLIKTRGQQVTLSCSPISGHRSVSWYQQTPGQGLQFLFEYFSETQRNKGNFPGRFSGRQFSNSRSEMNVSTLELGDSALYLCASSLGVDRYEQYFGPGTRLTVT.

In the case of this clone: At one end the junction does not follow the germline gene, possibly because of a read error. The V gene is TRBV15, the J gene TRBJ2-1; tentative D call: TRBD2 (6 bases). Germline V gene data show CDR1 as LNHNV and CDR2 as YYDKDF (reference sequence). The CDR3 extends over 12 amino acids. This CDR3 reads CATSSAGLEEFF. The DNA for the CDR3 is TGTGCCACCAGCAGTGCGGGACTTGAGGAGTTCTTC.

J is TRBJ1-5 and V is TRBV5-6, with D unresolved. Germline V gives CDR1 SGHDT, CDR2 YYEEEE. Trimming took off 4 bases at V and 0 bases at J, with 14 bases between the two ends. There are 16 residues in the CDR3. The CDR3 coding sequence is TGTGCCAGCAGCCCGCGGAGTGCCTTTAGCAATCAGCCCCAGCATTTT. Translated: CASSPRSAFSNQPQHF.

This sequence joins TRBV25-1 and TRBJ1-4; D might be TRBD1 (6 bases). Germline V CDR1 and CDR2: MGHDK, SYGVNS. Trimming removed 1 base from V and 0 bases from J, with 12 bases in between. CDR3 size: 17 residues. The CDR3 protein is CASSEFGGGPTNEKLFF. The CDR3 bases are TGTGCCAGCAGTGAATTTGGGGGGGGCCCAACTAATGAAAAACTGTTTTTT.

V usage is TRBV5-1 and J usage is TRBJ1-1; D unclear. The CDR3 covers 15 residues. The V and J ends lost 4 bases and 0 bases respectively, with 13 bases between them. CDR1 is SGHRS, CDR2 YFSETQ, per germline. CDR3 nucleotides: TGCGCCAGCAGCCCCGGGAGGATTCTGAACACTGAAGCTTTCTTT. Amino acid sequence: CASSPGRILNTEAFF.

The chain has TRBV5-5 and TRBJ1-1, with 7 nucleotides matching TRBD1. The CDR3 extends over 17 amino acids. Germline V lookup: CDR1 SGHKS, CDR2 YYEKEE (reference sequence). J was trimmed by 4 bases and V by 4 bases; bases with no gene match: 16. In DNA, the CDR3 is TGTGCCAGCAGCCAGGGACAGTTTGGGGGGTTCGGCACTGAAGCTTTCTTT. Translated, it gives CASSQGQFGGFGTEAFF.

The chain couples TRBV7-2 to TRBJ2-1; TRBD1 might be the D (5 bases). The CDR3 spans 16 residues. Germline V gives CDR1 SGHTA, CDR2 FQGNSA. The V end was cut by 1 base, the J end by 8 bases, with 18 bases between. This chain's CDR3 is CASSLGGLGPDDEQFF. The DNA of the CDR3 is TGTGCCAGCAGCTTAGGGGGTCTGGGGCCTGACGATGAGCAGTTCTTC.